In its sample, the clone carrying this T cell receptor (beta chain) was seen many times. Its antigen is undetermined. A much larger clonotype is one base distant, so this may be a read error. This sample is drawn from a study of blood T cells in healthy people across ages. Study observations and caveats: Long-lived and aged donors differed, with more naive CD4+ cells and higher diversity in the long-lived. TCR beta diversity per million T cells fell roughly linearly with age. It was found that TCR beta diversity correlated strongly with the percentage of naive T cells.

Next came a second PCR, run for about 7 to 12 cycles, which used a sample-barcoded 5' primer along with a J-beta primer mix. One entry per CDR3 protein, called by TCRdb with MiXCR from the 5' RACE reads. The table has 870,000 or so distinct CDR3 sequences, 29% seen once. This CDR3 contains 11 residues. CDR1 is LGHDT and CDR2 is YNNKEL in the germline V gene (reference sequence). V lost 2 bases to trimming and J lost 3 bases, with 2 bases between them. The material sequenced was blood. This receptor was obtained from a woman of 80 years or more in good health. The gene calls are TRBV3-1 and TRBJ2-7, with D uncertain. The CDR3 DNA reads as TGTGCCAGCAGCCAAATCTACGAGCAGTACTTC. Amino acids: CASSQIYEQYF.